Sequencing of this TCR beta chain was carried out in a study of regulatory T cells in long-lasting Graves disease. Overall study findings and caveats: Among the persistent patients, 2,500 to 3,000 public clonotypes were shared, more than the approximately 1,000 shared among new patients.

This clonotype was recorded a few times. The antigen is undetermined. From germline, CDR1 is ENHRY and CDR2 SYGVKD. The ends lost 6 bases at V and 7 bases at J; junction bases unmatched: 6. The length of the CDR3 is 15 residues. CDR3-region Arm-PCR and iRepertoire HTBI primers produced the TCR beta libraries. Authors' data handling: The samples yielded approximately 62 TRBV and more than eleven TRBJ segments. MiXCR, run by TCRdb on the multiplex PCR reads, gives a single entry per CDR3 protein. The V and J calls and clone size come from TCRdb's table, not from the authors' own analysis. The profile shows roughly 610,000 distinct CDR3 sequences, approximately 16% of them singletons. Time point defined: newly diagnosed GD, antithyroid drugs for less than 3 months. PBMC RNA was the source of the TCR library. From each patient, roughly 9 milliliters of peripheral blood was drawn and collected into an EDTA anticoagulant tube.

The data also belong to a second study, concerning T cells in Graves' hyperthyroidism and ophthalmopathy. That source adds: RT-PCR in the first round (using the HTBI primer set) targeted the TCR CDR3.

The chain carries TRBV10-3 and TRBJ2-2, with 12 bases matching TRBD1. The sequence was collected from a man aged 18-30 years with Graves disease. The material was peripheral blood mononuclear cells (PBMCs), obtained at new diagnosis, from a patient treated with antithyroid drugs. The CDR3 DNA is TGTGCCATCAGGACGGGGACAGGGGGCATCGGGGAGCTGTTTTTT. Translated: CAIRTGTGGIGELFF.